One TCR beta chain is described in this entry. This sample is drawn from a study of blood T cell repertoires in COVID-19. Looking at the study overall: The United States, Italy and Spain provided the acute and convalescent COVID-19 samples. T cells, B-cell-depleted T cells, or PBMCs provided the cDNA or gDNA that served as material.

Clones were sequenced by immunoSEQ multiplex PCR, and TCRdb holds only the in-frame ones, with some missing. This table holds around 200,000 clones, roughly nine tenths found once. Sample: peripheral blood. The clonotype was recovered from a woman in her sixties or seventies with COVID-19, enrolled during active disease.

The CDR3 DNA follows: TGCGCCAGCGGGGCGGAGAGTAAGCCCTACGAGCAGTACTTC. Translation gives CASGAESKPYEQYF. The chain employs TRBV5-1 and TRBJ2-7, with D tentatively TRBD1 (5 bases). V lost 7 bases and J 2 bases, leaving 16 bases between the germline ends. Germline CDR1 and CDR2: SGHRS and YFSETQ. The CDR3 has 14 residues.